A selection of T cell receptor beta chains follows, all from one sample in a study of T cell clones after liver transplantation. Data came from immunoSEQ multiplex PCR; TCRdb stores just in-frame clones and leaves some out. This table holds roughly 20,000 clones, 80% to 90% found once. Sequencing used CD8+ T cells from blood, obtained before liver transplant. Every receptor here comes from a human donor who received a liver transplant. Both conserved end residues are part of each CDR3. The order of the fields is D gene, V gene, clone size, J gene, CDR3 DNA, CDR3 protein. A D gene is named only where the DNA matches it firmly. Clone size appears in some rows only: once, few, many, or a class for an expanded clone.

>.|TRBV5-6|.|TRBJ2-7
TGTGCCAGCAGCTTATTAGGTCTAGCGACCTACGAGCAGTACTTC
CASSLLGLATYEQYF
>.|TRBV28|.|TRBJ2-7
TGTGCCAGCAGTTACCCCGCCTACGAGCAGTACTTC
CASSYPAYEQYF
>TRBD1|TRBV27|.|TRBJ2-1
TGTGCCAGCAGAACGGGACAGGGCGAGTGGGGGTACAATGAGCAGTTCTTC
CASRTGQGEWGYNEQFF
>.|TRBV30|.|TRBJ1-1
TGTGCCTGGAGTGTAATGGACACTGAAGCTTTCTTT
CAWSVMDTEAFF
>TRBD2|TRBV11-2|.|TRBJ2-6
TGTGCCCGCGGGGGGGCACAGGTTATCTCTGGGGCCAACGTCCTGACTTTC
CARGGAQVISGANVLTF
>.|TRBV7-9|.|TRBJ2-2
TGTGCCAGCAGCTTAGACAGGGCCGGGGAGCTGTTTTTT
CASSLDRAGELFF
>TRBD1|TRBV25-1|.|TRBJ2-7
TGTGCCAGCAGTGATCGACACAGGGGCTACGAGCAGTACTTC
CASSDRHRGYEQYF
>.|TRBV5-1|.|TRBJ1-1
TGCGCCAGCAGCTGGACGGGGGGCACTGAAGCTTTCTTT
CASSWTGGTEAFF
>.|TRBV28|.|TRBJ2-3
TGTGCCAGCAGTCGGGACTTTAGCACAGATACGCAGTATTTT
CASSRDFSTDTQYF
>.|TRBV7-9|medium-sized|TRBJ2-7
TGTGCCAGCAGTCAAGGGGGAACAGCCTACGAGCAGTACTTC
CASSQGGTAYEQYF
>TRBD2|TRBV5-1|.|TRBJ2-5
TGCGCCAGCAGCACTACTAGCGGGAGGGAGACCCAGTACTTC
CASSTTSGRETQYF
>TRBD1|TRBV6-5|.|TRBJ1-1
TGTGCCAGCAGGGTGAGCTACAGGGGTGAAGCTTTCTTT
CASRVSYRGEAFF
>.|TRBV7-8|.|TRBJ1-1
TGTGCCAGCAGCTCTCTCGAAGTGGGGGACACTGAAGCTTTCTTT
CASSSLEVGDTEAFF
>TRBD1|TRBV29-1|.|TRBJ1-2
TGCAGCGTTGGGGACAGCTATGGCTACACCTTC
CSVGDSYGYTF
>.|TRBV7-9|once|TRBJ2-3
TGTGCCAGCGCAGGGGAAATGAATGTCGATACGCAGTATTTT
CASAGEMNVDTQYF
>.|TRBV9|.|TRBJ1-3
TGTGCCAGCAGCGTAGAAGGGGGTTACGGAAACACCATATATTTT
CASSVEGGYGNTIYF
>TRBD1|TRBV27|once|TRBJ1-2
TGTGCCAGCAGCAGGACAGGGGGCGGCTACACCTTC
CASSRTGGGYTF
>.|TRBV4-1|.|TRBJ2-5
TGCGCCAGCAGCCAAGATGGTGAGGAGACCCAGTACTTC
CASSQDGEETQYF
>.|TRBV4-3|.|TRBJ2-1
TGCGCCAGCAGCCAAGATTCTTCGACCGGGATCCCAAACAATGAGCAGTTCTTC
CASSQDSSTGIPNNEQFF
>TRBD1|TRBV28|.|TRBJ1-5
TGTGCCAGCAGTTTCGCTCAGGGGGGACAGCCCCAGCATTTT
CASSFAQGGQPQHF
>.|TRBV5-4|.|TRBJ2-1
TGTGCCAGCAGCACTACAGGGTTAGAGCAGTTCTTC
CASSTTGLEQFF
>.|TRBV6-1|.|TRBJ2-7
TGTGCCAGCAGTGACGTAGGGGCGAGCTACGAGCAGTACTTC
CASSDVGASYEQYF
>.|TRBV6-4|.|TRBJ2-7
TGTGCCAGCAGAGACGGCAGGGAAGAACCCTACGAGCAGTACTTC
CASRDGREEPYEQYF
>.|TRBV2|medium-sized|TRBJ1-2
TGTGCCAGCAGTGAGAGCCCGGGGAACTATGGCTACACCTTC
CASSESPGNYGYTF
>.|TRBV6-1|.|TRBJ1-1
TGTGCCAGCAGTGGGTCGGACACCTACACTGAAGCTTTCTTT
CASSGSDTYTEAFF